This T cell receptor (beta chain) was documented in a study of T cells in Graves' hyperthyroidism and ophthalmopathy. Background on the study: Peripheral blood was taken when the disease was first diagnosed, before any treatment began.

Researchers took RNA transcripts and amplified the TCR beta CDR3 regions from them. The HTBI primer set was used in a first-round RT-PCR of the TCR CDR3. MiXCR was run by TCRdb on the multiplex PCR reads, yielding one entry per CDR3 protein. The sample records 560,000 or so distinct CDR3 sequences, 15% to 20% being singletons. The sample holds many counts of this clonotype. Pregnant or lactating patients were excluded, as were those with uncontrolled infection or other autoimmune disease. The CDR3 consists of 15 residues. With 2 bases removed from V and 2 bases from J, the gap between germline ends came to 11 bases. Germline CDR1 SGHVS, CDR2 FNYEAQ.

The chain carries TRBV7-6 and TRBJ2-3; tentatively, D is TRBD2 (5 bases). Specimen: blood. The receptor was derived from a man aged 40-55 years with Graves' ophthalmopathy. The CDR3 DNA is TGTGCCAGCAGCTTATCGAGGGCCCCCACAGATACGCAGTATTTT. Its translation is CASSLSRAPTDTQYF.